The text below deals with one T cell receptor beta chain. Its matching antigen is unknown. TCR beta sequences were obtained from blood CD8+ and CD4+ T cells. Both CD4+ and CD8+ T cells were negatively isolated, and TEMRA cells underwent FACS enrichment. RNA totalling roughly 0.45 to 1 ug underwent reverse transcription with random hexamers. A multiplex approach, immunoSEQ multiplex PCR, amplified TCR beta CDR3 across 54 Vbeta and 13 Jbeta. In TCRdb, the immunoSEQ multiplex PCR reads were re-called with MiXCR into one record per CDR3 protein. The table shows approximately 130,000 distinct CDR3 sequences, with approximately 94% occurring only once. The sample originates from a study of CD8 T cells in Susac syndrome. Whole-study results and caveats: As the study acknowledged, the number of individuals who were part of its TCR sequencing and HLA analysis was relatively small.

The TCR comes from a human donor in good health. Material: CD4+ T cells from PBMCs.

The CDR3 loop reads CATSTDTYEQYF. The CDR3 nucleotides are TGTGCCACCAGCACCGATACCTACGAGCAGTACTTC. The chain recombines TRBV15 with TRBJ2-7; D uncertain. The CDR3 is 12 amino acids. The V gene lost 4 bases and the J gene lost 2 bases, with 6 bases spanning the gap. Germline assignment: CDR1 LNHNV and CDR2 YYDKDF (reference sequence).